These T cell receptor beta chains were read from a single sample in a study of Ad26.COV2.S vaccination and SARS-CoV-2 variants. The table came from immunoSEQ multiplex PCR; TCRdb's copy has only in-frame clones and leaves some out. The repertoire holds 300,000 to 400,000 clones, with 88% as singletons. The input for sequencing was peripheral blood, taken in a trial of Ad26.COV2.S vaccine versus placebo. The receptors come from a person aged 18-65 years who received the Ad26.COV2.S COVID-19 vaccine or a placebo. CDR3s include the opening cysteine and the closing phenylalanine or tryptophan. Size tells how often a clone was seen (once, few, many) or the class of an expanded clone, and some rows leave it out.

J gene | V gene | clone size | CDR3 protein
TRBJ2-7 | TRBV30 | - | CAWQITGTGALEQYF
TRBJ2-1 | TRBV19 | once | CASSSRDGRAINEQFF
TRBJ1-2 | TRBV5-4 | - | CASSYGQGNGYTF
TRBJ2-7 | TRBV5-5 | - | CASSLFMVQGSYEQYF
TRBJ1-2 | TRBV27 | - | CASLGAGGSTYGGYTF
TRBJ2-4 | TRBV4-2 | - | CASSQDWTGGFSLAKNIQYF
TRBJ2-1 | TRBV30 | - | CAWNSGSRRTSGNYFNEQFF
TRBJ1-1 | TRBV19 | - | CASMRIRELNTEAFF
TRBJ1-2 | TRBV4-3 | - | CASSFEGTPGIIYGYTF
TRBJ2-2 | TRBV4-3 | - | CASSQALTNTGELFF
TRBJ1-6 | TRBV28 | - | CASSFNVGTVNSPLHF
TRBJ2-7 | TRBV7-2 | - | CASSLGTGFSYEQYF
TRBJ2-7 | TRBV19 | - | CASGYLPPGEQYF
TRBJ1-5 | TRBV27 | - | CASSLNAGVRNQPQHF
TRBJ2-7 | TRBV7-9 | - | CASSFSGTASYEQYF
TRBJ2-3 | TRBV5-1 | - | CASSFGAGTSSTDTQYF
TRBJ1-5 | TRBV2 | - | CASNRQGLNQPQHF